Shown below are 9 T cell receptor beta chains from a single sample sequenced in a study of monozygotic twins with inflammatory bowel disease. Using the 5' RACE reads, TCRdb records one entry per CDR3 protein without DNA. The sample table sets out some 450,000 distinct CDR3 sequences. Sequencing was done on a sample of blood. Receptors were obtained from a human donor with ulcerative colitis or Crohn's disease, or a healthy co-twin of an affected twin (not recorded which).

V is TRBV20-1 and J is TRBJ2-1; without DNA, the TCRdb call of TRBD1 cannot be checked. This CDR3 is built from 12 residues. The germline V gene has CDR1 DFQATT and CDR2 SNEGSKA (reference sequence). The CDR3 loop reads CSARVPGGEQFF.

This chain's CDR3 is CASSQTGSGNTIYF. The chain links TRBV7-2 to TRBJ1-3. This CDR3 region has 14 residues. CDR1 is SGHTA and CDR2 is FQGNSA in the germline V gene.

The chain carries TRBV20-1 and TRBJ1-3. This CDR3 has 16 residues. Per germline, CDR1 DFQATT and CDR2 SNEGSKA (reference sequence). This chain's CDR3 is CSALLGQPSSGNTIYF.

The rearrangement uses TRBV7-9 and TRBJ1-6; TCRdb indicates TRBD1, and absent DNA this call remains unverified. The CDR3 totals 14 residues. CDR1 and CDR2 from the germline V gene are SEHNR and FQNEAQ (reference sequence). The CDR3 here is CASSSSRQDLPLHF.

The chain has TRBV15 and TRBJ1-2; TCRdb outputs TRBD1, but without DNA this stays unchecked. The CDR3 has 14 amino acids. Germline values: CDR1 LNHNV, CDR2 YYDKDF (reference sequence). The CDR3 loop reads CATSRGTGDYGYTF.

This rearrangement joins TRBV4-2 to TRBJ2-4; without DNA, the TCRdb call of TRBD2 cannot be checked. The CDR3 length is 19 residues. The germline V gene encodes CDR1 LGHNA and CDR2 YNFKEQ. CDR3 sequence: CASSPPSGGRGVAKNIQYF.

The chain carries TRBV7-9 and TRBJ2-4; TCRdb calls TRBD2, which cannot be checked without DNA. There are 12 residues in the CDR3. The V gene's germline CDR1 is SEHNR and CDR2 FQNEAQ (reference sequence). The chain's CDR3 is CASSSAGGWRYF.

This chain joins TRBV5-1 and TRBJ2-1; absent DNA, TCRdb's TRBD1 call cannot be checked. CDR1 and CDR2 from the germline V gene are SGHRS and YFSETQ. This CDR3 is 14 amino acids long. CDR3 protein: CASSKDNSYNEQFF.

This chain connects TRBV2 to TRBJ2-2; there is no DNA to check the TCRdb D call of TRBD1. This CDR3 has 14 amino acids. Germline CDR1 SNHLY, CDR2 FYNNEI. The CDR3 spells CASSPGGGTGELFF.